These 21 T cell receptor beta chains originate from one sample sequenced in a study of Graves' ophthalmopathy and Graves' hyperthyroidism. Amplification targeted the TCR beta CDR3 regions, with RNA transcripts as the source material. In the first round, RT-PCR was carried out with HTBI primers, and a multiplex PCR formed the second round. In TCRdb, the multiplex PCR reads were re-called with MiXCR into one record per CDR3 protein. The sample has roughly 220,000 distinct CDR3 sequences; about 47% are singletons. The material sequenced was peripheral blood. The receptors originated from an adult man with Graves' ophthalmopathy.

This clonotype was seen a single time. This chain links TRBV6-6 with TRBJ2-7, with D hard to call. Germline V gene lookup returns CDR1 MNHNY and CDR2 SVGAGI (reference sequence). The V end was cut by 5 bases, the J end by 4 bases, with 12 bases between. The CDR3 consists of 13 residues. The CDR3 loop is CASSQDKDYEQYF. The CDR3 DNA follows: TGTGCCAGCAGTCAAGACAAGGATTACGAGCAGTACTTC.

For this clonotype: A much larger clone differs by one base, so this may be a read error. The chain combines TRBV20-1 with TRBJ2-7, with 9 bases fitting TRBD1. Germline CDR1 DFQATT, CDR2 SNEGSKA (reference sequence). The CDR3 is made up of 13 amino acids. The CDR3 nucleotides are TGCGGTGCTGGACCGACAGGGGGCTACGAGCAGTACTTC. Amino acid sequence: CGAGPTGGYEQYF.

V gene TRBV20-1 combines with J gene TRBJ1-1; weak D call: TRBD1 (5 bases). Germline CDR1 DFQATT, CDR2 SNEGSKA (reference sequence). Trimming took off 6 bases at V and 5 bases at J, with 16 bases between the two ends. The CDR3 spans 13 residues. The CDR3 sequence is CSAPRWGSTEAFF. The CDR3 coding sequence is TGCAGTGCCCCAAGGTGGGGGTCAACTGAAGCTTTCTTT.

This clonotype was counted a few times. The chain recombines TRBV5-1 with TRBJ1-1; D unclear. This CDR3 contains 14 residues. Trimming shortened V by 4 bases and J by 1 base, and 11 bases separated the two germline ends. CDR1 is SGHRS, CDR2 YFSETQ, per germline. The DNA of the CDR3 is TGCGCCAGCAGCCGCGACACACCGAACACTGAAGCTTTCTTT. Its protein product is CASSRDTPNTEAFF.

This clonotype was recorded only once. This chain uses TRBV5-6 with TRBJ1-6, with D possibly TRBD1 on 6 matching bases. Trimming stripped 4 bases from V and 10 bases from J, with 18 bases between. CDR1 SGHDT and CDR2 YYEEEE come from the germline V gene. The CDR3 runs to 15 residues. The CDR3 reads CASSPPQGTGSPLHF. CDR3 DNA sequence: TGTGCCAGCAGCCCGCCTCAGGGGACCGGGTCACCCCTCCACTTT.

The chain carries TRBV12-3 or TRBV12-4 and TRBJ1-4, with 9 bases lining up with TRBD1. J gave up 8 bases and V 3 bases, and 4 bases lay outside the gene matches. CDR3 length: 14 residues. The CDR3 bases are TGTGCCAGCAGTTTCGGGACAGGGAACGAAAAACTGTTTTTT. It codes for CASSFGTGNEKLFF.

The genes are TRBV7-3 and TRBJ2-2; 11 positions match TRBD2. This CDR3 has 18 amino acids. Germline values: CDR1 SGHTA, CDR2 FQGTGA. V was pared by 5 bases and J by 4 bases, with 12 bases of the junction left unmatched. Written as DNA, the CDR3 is TGTGCCAGCAGCCTCCTACCCTTAGCGGGAGGGTCCACCGGGGAGCTGTTTTTT. It encodes CASSLLPLAGGSTGELFF.

This sequence joins TRBV7-3 and TRBJ2-2; possibly TRBD2 for D (7 bases). CDR1 is SGHTA, CDR2 FQGTGA, per germline. V dropped 3 bases and J dropped 4 bases, with 12 bases sitting between them. The CDR3 sequence is 15 residues long. The DNA of the CDR3 is TGTGCCAGCAGCTTTGGGGGGGGCATCACCGGGGAGCTGTTTTTT. It specifies CASSFGGGITGELFF.

The rearrangement joins TRBV6-5 to TRBJ1-2; D is perhaps TRBD1 (6 bases). The CDR3 spans 13 residues. CDR1 is MNHEY and CDR2 is SVGAGI in the germline V gene. V lost 4 bases to trimming and J lost 7 bases, with 13 bases between them. CDR3 in amino acids: CASSLSGAGGYTF. The DNA of the CDR3 is TGTGCCAGCAGTTTATCGGGGGCGGGTGGCTACACCTTC.

The CDR3 DNA sequence: TGTGCCACCAGTGATCCTCGACAGGGAATCACTGAAGCTTTCTTT. Its protein product is CATSDPRQGITEAFF. The genes are TRBV24-1 and TRBJ1-1; TRBD1 aligns across 7 bases. Germline V gives CDR1 KGHDR, CDR2 SFDVKD. The V and J ends lost 3 bases and 4 bases, in that order; junction bases with no gene match: 7. The CDR3 extends over 15 amino acids.

The chain joins TRBV20-1 to TRBJ2-5; unclear D gene. V was cut by 4 bases and J by 5 bases, with 14 bases left in between. Per the germline V gene, CDR1 is DFQATT and CDR2 is SNEGSKA (reference sequence). The length of the CDR3 is 13 residues. The CDR3 nucleotides are TGCAGTGCTAAGTCGTCTTCCTGGGAGACCCAGTACTTC. It encodes CSAKSSSWETQYF.

This clonotype was counted a few times. This sequence joins TRBV2 and TRBJ2-6; D perhaps matches TRBD2 (7 bases). CDR3 size: 16 residues. Trimming removed 11 bases from V and 0 bases from J, with 17 bases in between. Germline CDR1 and CDR2: SNHLY and FYNNEI. In DNA, the CDR3 is TGTGCCGGGAGCGGGGACACCTCCTCTGGGGCCAACGTCCTGACTTTC. It encodes CAGSGDTSSGANVLTF.

In nucleotides, the CDR3 is TGTGCCAGCAGCTTGGGACAGGGCATCTTAGGGGCTGAAGCTTTCTTT. It specifies CASSLGQGILGAEAFF. The J gene is TRBJ1-1, the V gene TRBV7-9; 9 positions match TRBD1. The CDR3 has 16 amino acids. J gave up 6 bases and V 3 bases, and 11 bases lay outside the gene matches. Germline V gene data show CDR1 as SEHNR and CDR2 as FQNEAQ (reference sequence).

The V call is TRBV24-1, the J call TRBJ1-2; D may match TRBD1 or TRBD2 (5 bases each). The J call may be incorrect, as the DNA end agrees better with TRBJ2-1. Germline CDR1 is KGHDR and CDR2 is SFDVKD. The length of the CDR3 is 14 residues. CDR3 sequence reads: CATSPGPRRNEQFF. CDR3 nucleotide sequence: TGTGCCACCAGTCCGGGACCCAGAAGGAATGAGCAGTTCTTC.

The V gene is TRBV6-1, the J gene TRBJ2-5; 7 positions agree with TRBD2. The trim removed 0 bases at V and 7 bases at J, leaving 17 bases unmatched. CDR1 is MNHNS, CDR2 SASEGT, per germline. The length of the CDR3 is 18 residues. The CDR3 spells CASSEAEVRGPWGGTQYF. Here the CDR3 DNA reads TGTGCCAGCAGTGAAGCTGAAGTTCGGGGTCCTTGGGGGGGGACCCAGTACTTC.

Here the CDR3 reads CASSSDSVKGNTIYF. In nucleotides, the CDR3 is TGTGCCAGCAGCTCGGACAGTGTTAAGGGAAACACCATATATTTT. The chain recombines TRBV5-6 with TRBJ1-3; a weak D match, TRBD1 (6 bases). This CDR3 comprises 15 residues. CDR1 and CDR2 (germline): SGHDT, YYEEEE. Deletions cut 3 bases from V and 4 bases from J, with 14 bases between.

The sample holds a few counts of this clonotype. The V and J genes are TRBV29-1 and TRBJ1-1, with TRBD1 matching over 7 bases. Germline V lookup: CDR1 SQVTM, CDR2 ANQGSEA. Trimming cost V 7 bases and J 9 bases; bases outside gene matches: 17. The CDR3 covers 14 residues. The CDR3 region is CSAIMDDRDNKAFF. In DNA, the CDR3 is TGCAGCGCTATAATGGATGACAGGGATAACAAAGCTTTCTTT.

The rearrangement uses TRBV29-1 and TRBJ2-7; 11 positions agree with TRBD1. Germline V lookup: CDR1 SQVTM, CDR2 ANQGSEA. The CDR3 consists of 14 residues. The V gene end was trimmed by 0 bases and the J gene end by 6 bases; junction bases not matched to a gene: 4. The DNA of the CDR3 is TGCAGCGTTGAAGATCAGGACAGGGGGCGCGAGCAGTACTTC. Translation: CSVEDQDRGREQYF.

About this clonotype: A much larger clone is a single base away; this may be a read error. The chain combines TRBV6-5 with TRBJ1-5; a weak D match, TRBD1 (5 bases). The CDR3 extends over 14 amino acids. V was trimmed by 5 bases and J by 4 bases, leaving 12 bases between them. The germline gives CDR1 MNHEY, CDR2 SVGAGI. The CDR3 bases are TGTGCCAGCAGTGACGACAGCTCAAATCAGCCCCAGCATTTT. As protein: CASSDDSSNQPQHF.

This clonotype was counted at least ten times. V and J are TRBV15 and TRBJ1-6, with D possibly TRBD1 on 5 matching bases. CDR1 and CDR2 (germline): LNHNV, YYDKDF (reference sequence). The CDR3 spans 15 residues. Trimming left V 0 bases short and J 9 bases short, with 12 bases between. In DNA, the CDR3 is TGTGCCACCAGCAGAGATCAGGGTTCGTCTTCACCCCTCCACTTT. This encodes CATSRDQGSSSPLHF.

This clonotype has only a few counts. The chain uses TRBV7-3 and TRBJ2-5; 10 bases align to TRBD2. Germline trimming cut 5 bases from V and 4 bases from J; bases unmatched to any gene: 7. Per germline, CDR1 SGHTA and CDR2 FQGTGA. This CDR3 spans 15 amino acids. CDR3 DNA: TGTGCCAGCAGCCATAGCGGGAGGCAGCCAGAGACCCAGTACTTC. Translated: CASSHSGRQPETQYF.